Following are 3 T cell receptor beta chains from one sample sequenced in a study of beta chain features in type 1 diabetes. Expressed TCRB transcripts were sequenced because the isolated RNA had all been reverse transcribed beforehand. Sequenced by immunoSEQ multiplex PCR; TCRdb stores in-frame clones only, minus some. Of around 500,000 clones in the sample, approximately 10% were seen once. Sequencing was performed on naive CD4+ T cells from blood. The source is a woman between 18 and 29 years old in good health.

The chain carries TRBV7-2 and TRBJ2-1, with D perhaps TRBD1 (6 bases). The V gene's germline CDR1 is SGHTA and CDR2 FQGNSA. Trimming stripped 4 bases from V and 2 bases from J, with 12 bases between. The CDR3 is made up of 15 amino acids. The CDR3 bases are TGTGCCAGCAGCTATACAACAGGGACCTACAATGAGCAGTTCTTC. Translation gives CASSYTTGTYNEQFF.

A few counts support this clone. In DNA, the CDR3 is TGCGCCAGCAGCCGGGACAGGGGCCGCTCTGGGGCCAACGTCCTGACTTTC. Its protein is CASSRDRGRSGANVLTF. The chain couples TRBV4-3 to TRBJ2-6, with TRBD1 matching over 10 bases. V trimming: 4 bases; J trimming: 0 bases; junction bases outside the gene matches: 3. Germline assignment: CDR1 LGHNA and CDR2 YSLEER. The CDR3 is 17 residues long.

The J gene is TRBJ1-1, the V gene TRBV14, with D hard to call. The CDR3 extends over 16 amino acids. Germline V gene lookup returns CDR1 SGHDN and CDR2 FVKESK. Trimming took off 2 bases at V and 0 bases at J, with 13 bases between the two ends. The CDR3 loop reads CASSQLFGEMNTEAFF. CDR3 coding DNA: TGTGCCAGCAGCCAACTCTTCGGGGAGATGAACACTGAAGCTTTCTTT.